The 16 T cell receptor beta chains below were found in one sample sequenced in a study of T cell repertoires in cytomegalovirus infection. TCRdb re-derived calls from the reads in MiXCR, one entry per CDR3 protein. The table lists approximately 300,000 distinct CDR3 sequences, almost 30% of them singletons, with about 20% in the top ten. No antigen has been assigned to these receptors. This specimen was cultured PBMCs, taken from culture after CMV antigen stimulation. The receptors stem from a human donor in good health (CMV status not recorded). Some clones in this sample may be carry-over from other donors' samples.

This clonotype has only one observation. The chain is built from TRBV9 and TRBJ1-5, with a possible D match to TRBD1 (5 bases). CDR3 length equals 15 residues. The germline gives CDR1 SGDLS, CDR2 YYNGEE. V lost 5 bases, J lost 3 bases, and 15 bases lay in between. CDR3 region: CASSGGWGINQPQHF. In DNA form, the CDR3 reads TGTGCCAGCAGTGGAGGTTGGGGCATCAATCAGCCCCAGCATTTT. Combining the CDR3 with reference TRBV9 and TRBJ1-5 gives the whole variable domain DSGVTQTPKHLITATGQRVTLRCSPRSGDLSVYWYQQSLDQGLQFLIQYYNGEERAKGNILERFSAQQFPDLHSELNLSSLELGDSALYFCASSGGWGINQPQHFGDGTRLSIL.

This clonotype was counted only a few times. The chain is built from TRBV10-3 and TRBJ2-1; no definite D call. The CDR3 contains 15 residues. CDR1 and CDR2 (germline): ENHRY, SYGVKD. V was clipped by 2 bases and J by 5 bases, with 13 bases between them. The DNA of the CDR3 is TGTGCCATCAGTGAGGATCGGACCGTGAACAATGAGCAGTTCTTC. It specifies CAISEDRTVNNEQFF.

The chain combines TRBV9 with TRBJ1-3, with D possibly being TRBD1 (6 bases). Trimming cost V 5 bases and J 4 bases, with 13 bases left between them. The CDR3 consists of 14 residues. From germline, CDR1 is SGDLS and CDR2 YYNGEE. The CDR3 protein is CASSVQGRGNTIYF. The CDR3 bases are TGTGCCAGCAGTGTCCAGGGGCGCGGAAACACCATATATTTT.

There are a few counts of this clonotype. The chain joins TRBV7-2 to TRBJ2-5, with 7 bases aligning to TRBD2. The V and J ends lost 6 bases and 4 bases, in that order; junction bases with no gene match: 8. The germline gives CDR1 SGHTA, CDR2 FQGNSA. The CDR3 extends over 14 amino acids. CDR3 loop: CASSPVIAGETQYF. CDR3 bases: TGTGCCAGCAGTCCCGTAATAGCGGGAGAGACCCAGTACTTC.

The chain uses TRBV28 and TRBJ1-2, with no clear D. The CDR3 consists of 13 residues. Trimming removed 1 base at V and 8 bases at J, with 11 bases between. Germline V gives CDR1 MDHEN, CDR2 SYDVKM. CDR3 DNA: TGTGCCAGCAGTTTATCGGAGGTTGGGGGCTACACCTTC. This encodes CASSLSEVGGYTF.

The chain uses TRBV30 and TRBJ2-1; TRBD2 matches at 10 bases. J gave up 8 bases and V 8 bases, and 12 bases lay outside the gene matches. Germline assignment: CDR1 GTSNPN and CDR2 SVGIG (reference sequence). The CDR3 runs 14 residues. The DNA for the CDR3 is TGTGCCGGACGGACTAGCGGACTCGGGTATGAGCAGTTCTTC. It is translated as CAGRTSGLGYEQFF.

This clonotype has just a few counts. This chain links TRBV7-3 with TRBJ1-1; a possible D gene is TRBD1 (6 bases). Trimming left V 6 bases short and J 0 bases short, with 14 bases between. This CDR3 spans 15 amino acids. From germline, CDR1 is SGHTA and CDR2 FQGTGA. The CDR3 region has the DNA TGTGCCAGCAGACCAGAGGGGGGACTGAACACTGAAGCTTTCTTT. Encoded protein: CASRPEGGLNTEAFF.

The rearrangement joins TRBV3-1 to TRBJ1-2; 9 bases line up with TRBD1. V was pared by 7 bases and J by 7 bases, with 4 bases of the junction left unmatched. The V gene's germline CDR1 is LGHDT and CDR2 YNNKEL (reference sequence). This CDR3 has 12 amino acids. The CDR3 loop is CASNTGGSGYTF. DNA of the CDR3: TGTGCCAGCAACACAGGGGGCAGTGGCTACACCTTC. Full variable domain (remainder filled in from reference TRBV3-1 and TRBJ1-2): DTAVSQTPKYLVTQMGNDKSIKCEQNLGHDTMYWYKQDSKKFLKIMFSYNNKELIINETVPNRFSPKSPDKAHLNLHINSLELGDSAVYFCASNTGGSGYTFGSGTRLTVV.

The chain combines TRBV3-1 with TRBJ1-1; D is possibly TRBD1 (5 bases). V shed 3 bases and J shed 3 bases, with 11 bases lying between them. This CDR3 contains 14 residues. The V gene's germline CDR1 is LGHDT and CDR2 YNNKEL (reference sequence). The CDR3 DNA reads TGTGCCAGCAGCCAGCTCGGGGGGGACACTGAAGCTTTCTTT. Residues: CASSQLGGDTEAFF.

This clonotype has a count of ten or more. The chain links TRBV6-1 to TRBJ1-1; 8 bases match TRBD1. J lost 4 bases, V lost 6 bases, and 4 bases had no gene match. Germline lookup yields CDR1 MNHNS and CDR2 SASEGT. The CDR3 contains 13 residues. The CDR3 spells CASRGQGFTEAFF. The DNA for the CDR3 is TGTGCCAGCAGAGGACAGGGTTTCACTGAAGCTTTCTTT.

This rearrangement joins TRBV10-3 to TRBJ1-6; no firm D call. The CDR3 is 18 residues long. The V and J ends lost 2 bases and 9 bases respectively, with 23 bases between them. Germline V lookup: CDR1 ENHRY, CDR2 SYGVKD. Here the CDR3 reads CAISEVSVDVRYVSPLHF. CDR3 coding DNA: TGTGCCATCAGTGAGGTATCAGTGGATGTTCGGTACGTTTCACCCCTCCACTTT.

This clonotype was detected many times. This chain links TRBV11-2 with TRBJ1-1, with 7 bases that match TRBD1. V trimming: 5 bases; J trimming: 5 bases; junction bases outside the gene matches: 11. In germline, CDR1 is SGHAT, CDR2 FQNNGV. This CDR3 region has 15 residues. This chain's CDR3 is CASSRTRGLGTEAFF. CDR3 sequence (DNA): TGTGCCAGCAGCCGAACGAGGGGGCTGGGGACTGAAGCTTTCTTT.

Many counts were recorded for this clonotype. The chain uses TRBV7-2 and TRBJ2-3; unclear D gene. Germline loops: CDR1 SGHTA, CDR2 FQGNSA. This CDR3 contains 11 residues. The V end lost 4 bases, the J end lost 6 bases, and 5 bases lay between the germline ends. CDR3 sequence reads: CASSSFDTQYF. As DNA, the CDR3 is TGTGCCAGCAGCTCCTTCGATACGCAGTATTTT.

In this sample, this clonotype turned up many times. The V call is TRBV12-3 or TRBV12-4, the J call TRBJ1-1, with D possibly being TRBD1 (6 bases). Trimming removed 6 bases at V and 0 bases at J, with 11 bases between. The CDR3 has 14 amino acids. The chain's CDR3 is CASSSRGLNTEAFF. The CDR3 DNA follows: TGTGCCAGCAGCTCCAGGGGTCTGAACACTGAAGCTTTCTTT.

This clonotype has at least ten counts. This rearrangement joins TRBV7-9 to TRBJ1-1; TRBD1 might be the D (6 bases). The CDR3 is 16 residues long. From germline, CDR1 is SEHNR and CDR2 FQNEAQ (reference sequence). The ends were cut back, 4 bases at V and 3 bases at J, with 18 bases in the middle. The CDR3 DNA reads as TGTGCCAGCAGCTCACCACACGGGGGGCAGGACACTGAAGCTTTCTTT. Translating gives CASSSPHGGQDTEAFF.

The V gene is TRBV12-3 or TRBV12-4, the J gene TRBJ1-6, with 8 bases that match TRBD1. The ends lost 6 bases at V and 10 bases at J; junction bases unmatched: 8. The CDR3 length is 14 residues. The CDR3 loop is CASSRGQGDSPLHF. In nucleotides, the CDR3 is TGTGCCAGCAGCCGCGGACAGGGAGACTCACCCCTCCACTTT.